Listed below are T cell receptor beta chains from one sample, sequenced in a study of cytomegalovirus exposure and HLA in healthy donors. Some clones are missing from TCRdb's copy, which holds only in-frame ones; the method was immunoSEQ multiplex PCR. In the table there are about 94,000 clones, roughly 75% of which are singletons. Sequencing was done on a sample of PBMCs. These receptors were obtained from a woman aged 55 to 70 in good health and CMV-seronegative. Both conserved end residues are part of each CDR3. Fields, in order: D gene, V gene, clone size, CDR3 length, J gene, CDR3 protein, CDR3 DNA. The D gene is left open where the match is weak. Clone size, where shown, is once, few, many, or a class for clones that have expanded.

D: NA; V: TRBV5-4; size: NA; length: 15; J: TRBJ2-1; CDR3: CASSPRGRGGNEQFF; DNA: TGTGCCAGCAGCCCCCGGGGGAGGGGGGGCAATGAGCAGTTCTTC
D: NA; V: TRBV7-9; size: NA; length: 15; J: TRBJ2-3; CDR3: CASSQCLEPGDTQYF; DNA: TGTGCCAGCAGCCAGTGCTTGGAGCCGGGAGATACGCAGTATTTT
D: NA; V: TRBV13; size: NA; length: 16; J: TRBJ1-6; CDR3: CASSFSDSAGTSPLHF; DNA: TGTGCCAGCAGCTTCTCGGACAGCGCAGGAACTTCACCCCTCCACTTT
D: NA; V: TRBV7-2; size: NA; length: 13; J: TRBJ1-5; CDR3: CASSLRADKAQHF; DNA: TGTGCCAGCAGCTTGCGGGCCGATAAAGCCCAGCATTTT
D: NA; V: TRBV29-1; size: NA; length: 13; J: TRBJ1-2; CDR3: CSVDAGGVYGYTF; DNA: TGCAGCGTTGACGCAGGAGGGGTCTATGGCTACACCTTC
D: NA; V: TRBV9; size: few; length: 14; J: TRBJ2-7; CDR3: CASSPMDSPYEQYF; DNA: TGTGCCAGCAGCCCGATGGACTCCCCCTACGAGCAGTACTTC
D: NA; V: TRBV5-6; size: NA; length: 15; J: TRBJ1-2; CDR3: CASSGTGKANYGYTF; DNA: TGTGCCAGCAGCGGTACAGGGAAAGCTAACTATGGCTACACCTTC
D: NA; V: TRBV30; size: NA; length: 16; J: TRBJ1-2; CDR3: CAWSGGEHREGYGYTF; DNA: TGTGCCTGGAGTGGGGGGGAGCACAGGGAGGGCTATGGCTACACCTTC
D: NA; V: TRBV7-2; size: NA; length: 11; J: TRBJ1-2; CDR3: CASSLSVGYTF; DNA: TGTGCCAGCAGCTTATCGGTGGGCTACACCTTC
D: NA; V: TRBV5-1; size: NA; length: 18; J: TRBJ2-1; CDR3: CASSPAGGWATNYNEQFF; DNA: TGCGCCAGCAGCCCCGCCGGGGGTTGGGCAACGAACTACAATGAGCAGTTCTTC
D: NA; V: TRBV6-6; size: NA; length: 15; J: TRBJ1-1; CDR3: CASSLRQALNTEAFF; DNA: TGTGCCAGCAGTCTTAGACAGGCCTTGAACACTGAAGCTTTCTTT
D: TRBD1; V: TRBV5-4; size: NA; length: 16; J: TRBJ2-1; CDR3: CASEAGGPSSYNEQFF; DNA: TGTGCCAGCGAAGCAGGGGGCCCGAGCTCCTACAATGAGCAGTTCTTC
D: TRBD2; V: TRBV10-2; size: NA; length: 15; J: TRBJ2-7; CDR3: CASSEQAGGNNEQYF; DNA: TGCGCCAGCAGTGAGCAGGCGGGGGGCAACAACGAGCAGTACTTC
D: NA; V: TRBV2; size: NA; length: 13; J: TRBJ2-5; CDR3: CASRYTVQETQYF; DNA: TGTGCCAGCAGGTATACAGTACAAGAGACCCAGTACTTC
D: NA; V: TRBV4-1; size: NA; length: 14; J: TRBJ1-1; CDR3: CASSQAQRDTEAFF; DNA: TGCGCCAGCAGCCAGGCCCAGCGGGACACTGAAGCTTTCTTT
D: NA; V: TRBV5-1; size: NA; length: 15; J: TRBJ1-2; CDR3: CASSSRQTGDYGYTF; DNA: TGCGCCAGCAGCTCGAGACAGACCGGAGACTATGGCTACACCTTC
D: NA; V: TRBV27; size: NA; length: 15; J: TRBJ1-1; CDR3: CASSLHPNSNTEAFF; DNA: TGTGCCAGCAGTTTACACCCTAACTCGAACACTGAAGCTTTCTTT
D: NA; V: TRBV6-5; size: NA; length: 15; J: TRBJ2-2; CDR3: CASSPHPLRTGELFF; DNA: TGTGCCAGCAGCCCCCATCCCCTTAGAACCGGGGAGCTGTTTTTT
D: TRBD1; V: TRBV4-3; size: NA; length: 16; J: TRBJ1-2; CDR3: CASSQETRQGASGYTF; DNA: TGCGCCAGCAGCCAAGAGACCCGACAGGGTGCTTCTGGCTACACCTTC
D: NA; V: TRBV5-4; size: NA; length: 13; J: TRBJ2-1; CDR3: CASSIDGYNEQFF; DNA: TGTGCCAGCAGCATAGACGGGTACAATGAGCAGTTCTTC
D: NA; V: TRBV6-1; size: NA; length: 12; J: TRBJ1-2; CDR3: CASSAAGVGYTF; DNA: TGTGCCAGCAGTGCGGCGGGCGTGGGCTACACCTTC
D: NA; V: TRBV11-2; size: NA; length: 15; J: TRBJ1-2; CDR3: CASSSRTAGFYGYTF; DNA: TGTGCCAGCAGCTCGAGGACGGCGGGGTTCTATGGCTACACCTTC
D: TRBD1; V: TRBV5-1; size: NA; length: 15; J: TRBJ2-3; CDR3: CASSNPGQGTDTQYF; DNA: TGCGCCAGCAGCAACCCGGGACAGGGCACAGATACGCAGTATTTT
D: NA; V: TRBV2; size: NA; length: 14; J: TRBJ2-2; CDR3: CASRFTSYTGELFF; DNA: TGTGCCAGCCGTTTTACTAGTTACACCGGGGAGCTGTTTTTT
D: NA; V: TRBV7-8; size: NA; length: 15; J: TRBJ1-3; CDR3: CASSSTGLSGNTIYF; DNA: TGTGCCAGCAGCTCCACAGGGCTCTCTGGAAACACCATATATTTT
D: TRBD1; V: TRBV28; size: NA; length: 14; J: TRBJ1-1; CDR3: CASSQGGLNTEAFF; DNA: TGTGCCAGCAGTCAGGGGGGATTGAACACTGAAGCTTTCTTT
D: NA; V: TRBV2; size: NA; length: 13; J: TRBJ2-3; CDR3: CASSLPSTDTQYF; DNA: TGTGCCAGCTCGCTACCAAGCACAGATACGCAGTATTTT
D: NA; V: TRBV4-3; size: NA; length: 15; J: TRBJ2-5; CDR3: CASSQDYRPKETQYF; DNA: TGCGCCAGCAGCCAAGACTACAGACCGAAAGAGACCCAGTACTTC
D: NA; V: TRBV10-3; size: NA; length: 14; J: TRBJ1-2; CDR3: CAISAPGLPDGYTF; DNA: TGTGCCATCAGTGCACCGGGACTGCCTGATGGCTACACCTTC
D: TRBD2; V: TRBV28; size: NA; length: 16; J: TRBJ2-1; CDR3: CASSYRSGRVVNEQFF; DNA: TGTGCCAGCAGTTACAGGAGCGGGAGGGTCGTGAATGAGCAGTTCTTC
D: NA; V: TRBV5-6; size: NA; length: 12; J: TRBJ1-5; CDR3: CASSLGAQPQHF; DNA: TGTGCCAGCAGCTTGGGCGCTCAGCCCCAGCATTTT
D: TRBD1; V: TRBV19; size: NA; length: 18; J: TRBJ2-4; CDR3: CASSIRTGGEGAKNIQYF; DNA: TGTGCCAGTAGTATCCGGACAGGGGGAGAGGGTGCCAAAAACATTCAGTACTTC
D: TRBD2; V: TRBV6-6; size: once; length: 14; J: TRBJ2-1; CDR3: CASSYSGVYNEQFF; DNA: TGTGCCAGCAGTTACAGCGGGGTGTACAATGAGCAGTTCTTC
D: NA; V: TRBV13; size: NA; length: 13; J: TRBJ1-2; CDR3: CASSLGSNYGYTF; DNA: TGTGCCAGCAGCTTAGGTAGCAACTATGGCTACACCTTC
D: NA; V: TRBV6-4; size: once; length: 14; J: TRBJ2-7; CDR3: CASSPTNPPYEQYF; DNA: TGTGCCAGCAGTCCTACTAATCCCCCCTACGAGCAGTACTTC
D: TRBD1; V: TRBV28; size: NA; length: 13; J: TRBJ1-1; CDR3: CASSRGQDTEAFF; DNA: TGTGCCAGCAGCCGCGGACAGGACACTGAAGCTTTCTTT
D: TRBD1; V: TRBV6-5; size: few; length: 15; J: TRBJ2-2; CDR3: CASSRQGRNTGELFF; DNA: TGTGCCAGCAGTCGACAGGGGCGTAACACCGGGGAGCTGTTTTTT
D: TRBD1; V: TRBV9; size: NA; length: 16; J: TRBJ1-1; CDR3: CASSLNSQGVNTEAFF; DNA: TGTGCCAGCAGCCTAAATAGTCAGGGGGTGAACACTGAAGCTTTCTTT
D: NA; V: TRBV19; size: NA; length: 15; J: TRBJ1-5; CDR3: CASSILDSFNQPQHF; DNA: TGTGCCAGTAGTATCCTGGACAGTTTCAATCAGCCCCAGCATTTT
D: NA; V: TRBV6-1; size: once; length: 13; J: TRBJ2-3; CDR3: CAIWDSGGDTQYF; DNA: TGTGCCATTTGGGACTCTGGCGGCGATACGCAGTATTTT
D: TRBD1; V: TRBV11-3; size: once; length: 14; J: TRBJ2-3; CDR3: CASSPGTGRDTQYF; DNA: TGTGCCAGCAGCCCTGGGACAGGGAGGGATACGCAGTATTTT
D: NA; V: TRBV30; size: NA; length: 13; J: TRBJ1-2; CDR3: CAWSRTETYGYTF; DNA: TGTGCCTGGAGTCGGACAGAGACTTATGGCTACACCTTC
D: TRBD1; V: TRBV5-7; size: NA; length: 18; J: TRBJ2-7; CDR3: CASSPGTGVPTSSYEQYF; DNA: TGTGCCAGCAGCCCCGGGACAGGGGTCCCAACGAGCTCCTACGAGCAGTACTTC
D: TRBD1; V: TRBV7-2; size: NA; length: 14; J: TRBJ2-1; CDR3: CASSSGQGFNEQFF; DNA: TGTGCCAGCAGCTCCGGACAGGGATTCAATGAGCAGTTCTTC
D: NA; V: TRBV5-6; size: NA; length: 15; J: TRBJ2-1; CDR3: CATGRAGSSYNEQFF; DNA: TGTGCCACAGGCCGGGCGGGTAGCTCCTACAATGAGCAGTTCTTC
D: NA; V: TRBV27; size: NA; length: 13; J: TRBJ2-7; CDR3: CASSLNRNYEQYF; DNA: TGTGCCAGCAGTTTGAACAGGAACTACGAGCAGTACTTC
D: NA; V: TRBV14; size: few; length: 15; J: TRBJ2-7; CDR3: CASSLGTRPSYEQYF; DNA: TGTGCCAGCAGCCTTGGGACACGTCCCTCCTACGAGCAGTACTTC
D: TRBD2; V: TRBV25-1; size: NA; length: 17; J: TRBJ2-3; CDR3: CASSRTGTSGRIDTQYF; DNA: TGTGCCAGCAGTCGCACCGGGACTAGCGGGAGAATAGATACGCAGTATTTT